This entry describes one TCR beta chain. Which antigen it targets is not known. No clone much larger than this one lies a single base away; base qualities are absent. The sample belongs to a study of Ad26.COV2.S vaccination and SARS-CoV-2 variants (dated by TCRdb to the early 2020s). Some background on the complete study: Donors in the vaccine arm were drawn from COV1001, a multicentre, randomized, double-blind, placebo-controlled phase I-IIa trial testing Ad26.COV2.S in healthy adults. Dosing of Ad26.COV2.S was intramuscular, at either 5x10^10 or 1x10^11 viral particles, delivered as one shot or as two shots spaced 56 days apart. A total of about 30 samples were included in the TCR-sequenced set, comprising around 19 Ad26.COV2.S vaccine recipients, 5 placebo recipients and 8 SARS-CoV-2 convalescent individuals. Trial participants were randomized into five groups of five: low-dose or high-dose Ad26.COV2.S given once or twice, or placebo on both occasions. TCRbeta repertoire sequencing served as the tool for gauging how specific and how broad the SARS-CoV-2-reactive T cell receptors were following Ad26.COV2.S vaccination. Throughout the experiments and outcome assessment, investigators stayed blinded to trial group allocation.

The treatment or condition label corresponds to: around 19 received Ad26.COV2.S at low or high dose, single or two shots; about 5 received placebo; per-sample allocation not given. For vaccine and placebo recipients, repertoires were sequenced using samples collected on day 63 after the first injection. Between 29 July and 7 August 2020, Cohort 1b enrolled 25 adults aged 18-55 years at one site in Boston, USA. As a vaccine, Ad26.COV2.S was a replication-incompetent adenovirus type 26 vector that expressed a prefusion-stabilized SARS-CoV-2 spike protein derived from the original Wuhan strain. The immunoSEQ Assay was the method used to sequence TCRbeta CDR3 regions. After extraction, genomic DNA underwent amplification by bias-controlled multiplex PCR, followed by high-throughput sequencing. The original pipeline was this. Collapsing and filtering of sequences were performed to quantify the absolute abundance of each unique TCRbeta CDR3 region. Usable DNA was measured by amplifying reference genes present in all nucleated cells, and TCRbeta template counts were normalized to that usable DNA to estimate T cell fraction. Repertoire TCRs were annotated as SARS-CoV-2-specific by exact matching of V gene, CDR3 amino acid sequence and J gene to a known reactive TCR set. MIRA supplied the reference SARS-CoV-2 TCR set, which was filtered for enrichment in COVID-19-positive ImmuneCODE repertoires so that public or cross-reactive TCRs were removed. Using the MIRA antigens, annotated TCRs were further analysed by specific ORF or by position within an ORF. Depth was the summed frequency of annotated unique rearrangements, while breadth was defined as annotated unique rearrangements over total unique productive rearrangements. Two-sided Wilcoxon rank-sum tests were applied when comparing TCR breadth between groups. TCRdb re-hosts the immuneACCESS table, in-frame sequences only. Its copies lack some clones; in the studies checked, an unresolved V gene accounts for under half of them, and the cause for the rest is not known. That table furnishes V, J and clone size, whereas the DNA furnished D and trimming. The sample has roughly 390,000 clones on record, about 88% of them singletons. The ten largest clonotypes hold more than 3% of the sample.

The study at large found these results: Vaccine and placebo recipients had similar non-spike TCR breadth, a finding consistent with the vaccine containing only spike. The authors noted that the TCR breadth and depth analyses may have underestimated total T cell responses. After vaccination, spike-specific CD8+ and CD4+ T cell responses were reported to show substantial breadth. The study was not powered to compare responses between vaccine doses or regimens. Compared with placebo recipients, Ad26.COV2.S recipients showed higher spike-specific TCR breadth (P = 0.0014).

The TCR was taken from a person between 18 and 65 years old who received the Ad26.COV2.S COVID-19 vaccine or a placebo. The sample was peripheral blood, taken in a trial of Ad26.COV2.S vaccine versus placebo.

The CDR3: CASSLIGIRGIGSHEQYF. The sequenced DNA: TGCGCCAGCAGCTTGATAGGGATTCGGGGAATAGGATCCCACGAGCAGTACTTC. The sequence joins TRBV5-1 to TRBJ2-7; a tentative D call is TRBD2 (5 bases match). CDR1 and CDR2 are drawn from the germline V gene: SGHRS, YFSETQ. The CDR3 sequence holds 18 residues, the cysteine and phenylalanine included. Only the CDR3 part of the read is kept: 54 bases, read in frame from the first base. V and J lose 1 base and 5 bases, and a span of 25 bases separates them. When the CDR3 is completed using the reference TRBV5-1 and TRBJ2-7 genes on either side, the full variable domain is KAGVTQTPRYLIKTRGQQVTLSCSPISGHRSVSWYQQTPGQGLQFLFEYFSETQRNKGNFPGRFSGRQFSNSRSEMNVSTLELGDSALYLCASSLIGIRGIGSHEQYFGPGTRLTVT.